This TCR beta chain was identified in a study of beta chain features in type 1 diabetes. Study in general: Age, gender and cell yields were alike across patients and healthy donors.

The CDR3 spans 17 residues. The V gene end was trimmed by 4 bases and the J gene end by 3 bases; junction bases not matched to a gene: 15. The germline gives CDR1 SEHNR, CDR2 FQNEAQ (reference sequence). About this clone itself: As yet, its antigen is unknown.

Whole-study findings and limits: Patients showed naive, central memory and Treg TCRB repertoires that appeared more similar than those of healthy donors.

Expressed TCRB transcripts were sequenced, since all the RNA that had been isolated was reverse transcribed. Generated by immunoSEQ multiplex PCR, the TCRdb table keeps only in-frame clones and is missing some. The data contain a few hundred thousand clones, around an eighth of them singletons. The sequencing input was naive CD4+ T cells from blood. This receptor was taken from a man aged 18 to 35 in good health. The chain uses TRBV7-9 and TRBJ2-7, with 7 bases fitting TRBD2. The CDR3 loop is CASSSTGTNPDDYEQYF. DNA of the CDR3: TGTGCCAGCAGCTCAACCGGGACTAACCCCGATGACTACGAGCAGTACTTC.